Listed below are T cell receptor beta chains from one sample, sequenced in a study of T-cell memory formation after mild COVID-19. TCRdb re-called the 5' RACE reads with MiXCR, one entry per CDR3 protein. The sample records roughly 610,000 distinct CDR3 sequences, 17% being singletons. Sequencing input: PBMCs or a T cell subset sorted from them (not recorded which). Every receptor here comes from an adult woman who had mild COVID-19 (a few samples of this study predate the infection). Cell type and time point are not known. Both conserved end residues are part of each CDR3. D genes are given only for firm matches. Size values are once, few and many counts, or a class for expanded clones, and some rows have none.

TRBJ2-3 | TRBV6-2/TRBV6-3 | few | TRBD2 | TGTGCCAGCAGTTACACGACTAGCAACCCTAGCACAGATACGCAGTATTTT | CASSYTTSNPSTDTQYF
TRBJ1-2 | TRBV4-1 | few | . | TGCGCCAGCAGCCAATCCCAGGTTCTGAACTATGGCTACACCTTC | CASSQSQVLNYGYTF
TRBJ2-5 | TRBV10-3 | . | . | TGTGCCATCAGTGAGTCGGGAGGAAGAGAGACCCAGTACTTC | CAISESGGRETQYF
TRBJ1-2 | TRBV4-1 | . | TRBD1 | TGCGCCAGCAGCCAAGATCTGGGACAGGATTCATCGTATGGCTACACCTTC | CASSQDLGQDSSYGYTF
TRBJ2-2 | TRBV12-3/TRBV12-4 | many | TRBD2 | TGTGCCAGCAGTCTACTAGCGGGAGACCCCACCGGGGAGCTGTTTTTT | CASSLLAGDPTGELFF
TRBJ2-5 | TRBV3-1 | . | . | TGTGCCAGCAGCCAGAATGCAGGGGAGTGGGAGACCCAGTACTTC | CASSQNAGEWETQYF
TRBJ2-5 | TRBV9 | . | TRBD1 | TGTGCCAGCAGCGAGTGGGACAGGCGGGAGACCCAGTACTTC | CASSEWDRRETQYF
TRBJ1-4 | TRBV30 | . | . | TGTGCCTGGAGTAGAACAATGCAGGGTAATGAAAAACTGTTTTTT | CAWSRTMQGNEKLFF
TRBJ2-1 | TRBV7-8 | few | TRBD2 | TGTGCCAGCAGCTTAGAGCGGGAGGGCTACAATGAGCAGTTCTTC | CASSLEREGYNEQFF
TRBJ2-3 | TRBV4-2 | . | TRBD2 | TGTGCCAGCAGCTCCAGCGGGGGGGCCGTCTCAGATACGCAGTATTTT | CASSSSGGAVSDTQYF
TRBJ2-1 | TRBV7-8 | many | . | TGTGCCAGCAGCTCCCCGGACGCTTCCTCCTACAATGAGCAGTTCTTC | CASSSPDASSYNEQFF
TRBJ2-3 | TRBV5-6 | . | . | TGTGCCAGCAGCTTCGGGACCCCAGATACGCAGTATTTT | CASSFGTPDTQYF
TRBJ2-7 | TRBV2 | few | . | TGTGCCAGCAGTGAAGCCGGCAAGGTCTACGAGCAGTACTTC | CASSEAGKVYEQYF
TRBJ2-1 | TRBV9 | few | . | TGTGCCAGCAGCGTAGGATTTGCACCTTCCTACAATGAGCAGTTCTTC | CASSVGFAPSYNEQFF
TRBJ2-3 | TRBV5-1 | few | TRBD1 | TGCGCCAGCAGCTCCGGGACAGGGCCCACAGATACGCAGTATTTT | CASSSGTGPTDTQYF
TRBJ2-1 | TRBV7-9 | few | TRBD2 | TGTGCCAGCAGCCAGACTAGCGGGGCGCCAAGTTTGAGTATATCCCGTTACAATGAGCAGTTCTTC | CASSQTSGAPSLSISRYNEQFF
TRBJ2-1 | TRBV5-5 | . | TRBD1 | TGTGCCAGCAGCTTTCGTCGGGGTGGGACAGGGGACCCCCTCAATGAGCAGTTCTTC | CASSFRRGGTGDPLNEQFF
TRBJ2-1 | TRBV29-1 | . | TRBD2 | TGCAGCGCCGGACTAGCGGGGGGGACCTACAATGAGCAGTTCTTC | CSAGLAGGTYNEQFF
TRBJ2-5 | TRBV25-1 | many | . | TGTGCCAGCAGTGAATATCCAGGGACCCAGTACTTC | CASSEYPGTQYF
TRBJ2-1 | TRBV5-1 | . | . | TGCGCCAGCAGCAACAATCCGGGCCCTTCCTACAATGAGCAGTTCTTC | CASSNNPGPSYNEQFF
TRBJ2-7 | TRBV28 | few | TRBD2 | TGTGCCAGCAGTCAGAGGGGACTAGCGGGAGGAACCTACGAGCAGTACTTC | CASSQRGLAGGTYEQYF
TRBJ1-6 | TRBV12-3/TRBV12-4 | . | . | TGTGCCAGCAGTTTCTCCAGCTCCTATAATTCACCCCTCCACTTT | CASSFSSSYNSPLHF